A single sample gave rise to the 15 T cell receptor beta chains below, sequenced in a study of T cell responses to AZD1222 COVID-19 vaccine. Method: immunoSEQ multiplex PCR; TCRdb's copy keeps in-frame clones and lacks some. The data show 210,000 or so clones, under 95% seen once. Sequencing was performed on peripheral blood, taken on day 0 of MenACWY control vaccination. Every receptor here comes from an adult in good health.

This chain uses TRBV5-6 with TRBJ1-6, with 9 bases aligning to TRBD1. Germline CDR1 reads SGHDT; CDR2 reads YYEEEE. V was pared by 4 bases and J by 10 bases, with 12 bases of the junction left unmatched. The CDR3 spans 16 residues. In nucleotides, the CDR3 is TGTGCCAGCAGCCAGGTGGCCGGGACAGGGAGCTCACCCCTCCACTTT. Translated, it gives CASSQVAGTGSSPLHF.

The rearrangement uses TRBV7-9 and TRBJ1-1; D remains ambiguous. This CDR3 has 14 amino acids. The V and J ends lost 0 bases and 1 base respectively, with 6 bases between them. In germline, CDR1 is SEHNR, CDR2 FQNEAQ (reference sequence). This chain's CDR3 is CASSLALANTEAFF. The CDR3 bases are TGTGCCAGCAGCTTAGCGCTGGCGAACACTGAAGCTTTCTTT. Based on the CDR3 plus reference TRBV7-9 and TRBJ1-1, the full variable domain is DTGVSQNPRHKITKRGQNVTFRCDPISEHNRLYWYRQTLGQGPEFLTYFQNEAQLEKSRLLSDRFSAERPKGSFSTLEIQRTEQGDSAMYLCASSLALANTEAFFGQGTRLTVV.

The rearrangement links TRBV3-1 (or the pseudogene TRBV3-2) to TRBJ2-3, with 7 bases lining up with TRBD2. In germline, CDR1 is LGHDT, CDR2 YNNKEL (reference sequence). The CDR3 is 15 residues long. The J segment lost 3 bases and the V segment lost 1 base, leaving 4 bases of the junction unmatched. The CDR3 loop is CASSQGTGGTDTQYF. CDR3 in DNA: TGTGCCAGCAGCCAAGGTACCGGGGGGACAGATACGCAGTATTTT.

The rearrangement links TRBV12-3 or TRBV12-4 to TRBJ1-1, with 7 bases aligning to TRBD1. V was clipped by 6 bases and J by 0 bases; unmatched bases: 1. There are 13 residues in the CDR3. CDR3 residues: CASRGTVNTEAFF. CDR3 in DNA: TGTGCCAGCAGGGGGACAGTGAACACTGAAGCTTTCTTT.

The chain couples TRBV6-5 to TRBJ1-2, with D tentatively TRBD1 (5 bases). Germline V lookup: CDR1 MNHEY, CDR2 SVGAGI. The ends were cut back, 7 bases at V and 4 bases at J, with 16 bases in the middle. The CDR3 has 14 residues. The CDR3 spells CASTHGSTGYGYTF. CDR3 DNA: TGTGCCAGCACCCACGGGTCAACAGGCTATGGCTACACCTTC.

The table lists this clone with a count of one. The chain couples TRBV2 to TRBJ2-6, with D unclear. The V gene's germline CDR1 is SNHLY and CDR2 FYNNEI. Trimming took 7 bases from V and 0 from J, leaving 10 bases between them. The length of the CDR3 is 15 residues. CDR3 coding DNA: TGTGCCAGCATCCGGCCGGGCTCTGGGGCCAACGTCCTGACTTTC. Translated, it gives CASIRPGSGANVLTF.

This clone occurred once. The V call is TRBV2, the J call TRBJ2-1, with TRBD2 matching over 8 bases. This CDR3 region has 14 residues. From germline, CDR1 is SNHLY and CDR2 FYNNEI. Trimming removed 4 bases from V and 8 bases from J; junction bases left unmatched: 7. The CDR3 nucleotides read TGTGCCAGCAGTGGAGTAGCGGGGTTTGATGAGCAGTTCTTC. This translates into CASSGVAGFDEQFF.

The chain is built from TRBV19 and TRBJ1-5, with D tentatively TRBD1 (5 bases). The V gene lost 6 bases and the J gene lost 4 bases, with 10 bases spanning the gap. The length of the CDR3 is 13 residues. Germline V gene data show CDR1 as LNHDA and CDR2 as SQIVND (reference sequence). The CDR3 here is CASSLGPNQPQHF. CDR3 in DNA: TGTGCCAGTAGCCTGGGACCGAATCAGCCCCAGCATTTT.

CDR3 bases: TGCGCCAGCAGCCCGTGGACTGCCAACGGGTCACCCCTCCACTTT. This encodes CASSPWTANGSPLHF. The chain links TRBV5-1 to TRBJ1-6; no clear D gene. The CDR3 loop spans 15 amino acids. Germline V lookup: CDR1 SGHRS, CDR2 YFSETQ. V was trimmed by 4 bases and J by 10 bases, leaving 18 bases between them. The whole variable domain, remainder taken from reference TRBV5-1 and TRBJ1-6, is KAGVTQTPRYLIKTRGQQVTLSCSPISGHRSVSWYQQTPGQGLQFLFEYFSETQRNKGNFPGRFSGRQFSNSRSEMNVSTLELGDSALYLCASSPWTANGSPLHFGNGTRLTVT.

This chain uses TRBV6-6 with TRBJ1-2; no clear D gene. Germline CDR1 and CDR2: MNHNY and SVGAGI (reference sequence). The CDR3 covers 14 residues. V was shortened by 3 bases and J by 2 bases, with 10 bases between the two germline ends. CDR3 nucleotides: TGTGCCAGCAGTTATCAGGTGTGGAACTATGGCTACACCTTC. The encoded protein is CASSYQVWNYGYTF.

The chain couples TRBV5-4 to TRBJ2-3; 16 positions agree with TRBD2. V shed 4 bases, J shed 1 base, and the junction held 6 bases outside the gene matches. Germline-derived CDR1 and CDR2 are SGHNT and YYREEE (reference sequence). The CDR3 is 18 residues long. CDR3 sequence: CASSPGLAGGLGTDTQYF. The CDR3 DNA reads as TGTGCCAGCAGCCCGGGACTAGCGGGGGGGTTGGGCACAGATACGCAGTATTTT. Together with reference TRBV5-4 and TRBJ2-3, the CDR3 gives the full variable domain: ETGVTQSPTHLIKTRGQQVTLRCSSQSGHNTVSWYQQALGQGPQFIFQYYREEENGRGNFPPRFSGLQFPNYSSELNVNALELDDSALYLCASSPGLAGGLGTDTQYFGPGTRLTVL.

The V gene is TRBV6-1, the J gene TRBJ1-2, with D hard to call. CDR1 and CDR2 from the germline V gene are MNHNS and SASEGT. Trimming removed 3 bases at V and 3 bases at J, with 11 bases between. The CDR3 totals 14 residues. Here the CDR3 reads CASSDRDKDYGYTF. CDR3 bases: TGTGCCAGCAGTGACCGAGACAAGGACTATGGCTACACCTTC.

The chain recombines TRBV5-1 with TRBJ2-7, with TRBD1 matching over 7 bases. J lost 3 bases, V lost 4 bases, and 10 bases had no gene match. The CDR3 is 15 amino acids. Germline CDR1 and CDR2: SGHRS and YFSETQ. The CDR3 DNA reads as TGCGCCAGCAGCATTTACAGGGGAGTGGGCTACGAGCAGTACTTC. Protein product: CASSIYRGVGYEQYF.

V is TRBV5-4 and J is TRBJ2-2; 9 nucleotides line up with TRBD1. The CDR3 is 16 amino acids. V gave up 4 bases and J gave up 2 bases; unmatched junction bases: 6. The germline gives CDR1 SGHNT, CDR2 YYREEE (reference sequence). The CDR3 sequence: CASSLDRGTNTGELFF. DNA of the CDR3: TGTGCCAGCAGCCTCGACAGGGGGACTAACACCGGGGAGCTGTTTTTT.

This rearrangement joins TRBV10-3 to TRBJ2-3, with a tentative D call TRBD1 (6 bases). Trimming cost V 7 bases and J 3 bases, with 17 bases left between them. The germline V gene encodes CDR1 ENHRY and CDR2 SYGVKD. This CDR3 is 15 amino acids long. Here the CDR3 reads CAIKETGRITDTQYF. The CDR3 DNA sequence: TGTGCCATCAAAGAGACAGGTCGAATTACAGATACGCAGTATTTT.